This T cell receptor (beta chain) came from a study of cytomegalovirus exposure and HLA in healthy donors. The repertoire was sequenced with immunoSEQ multiplex PCR; TCRdb's copy has only in-frame clones and lacks some. The sample yields roughly 100,000 clones, approximately 94% seen once. As for this clone: Its matching antigen is unknown.

While the first cohort had 600 to 850 subjects, the donors belonged to the separate validation cohort of 100 to 150 subjects. The CDR3 covers 12 residues. Between the trimmed V and J ends, which lost 4 bases and 14 bases, there was a span of 16 bases. Germline-derived CDR1 and CDR2 are SEHNR and FQNEAQ (reference sequence). Broader study findings: The study recorded 150 to 200 TCR beta chains that were cytomegalovirus-associated.

The specimen sequenced was PBMCs. The chain recombines TRBV7-9 with TRBJ2-3; possible D gene TRBD2, 5 bases. The TCR sequence derives from a woman aged 18-35 years in good health and CMV-seronegative. The CDR3 reads CASSYELGVGYF. For the CDR3, the DNA is TGTGCCAGCAGCTATGAACTAGGAGTCGGGTATTTT.